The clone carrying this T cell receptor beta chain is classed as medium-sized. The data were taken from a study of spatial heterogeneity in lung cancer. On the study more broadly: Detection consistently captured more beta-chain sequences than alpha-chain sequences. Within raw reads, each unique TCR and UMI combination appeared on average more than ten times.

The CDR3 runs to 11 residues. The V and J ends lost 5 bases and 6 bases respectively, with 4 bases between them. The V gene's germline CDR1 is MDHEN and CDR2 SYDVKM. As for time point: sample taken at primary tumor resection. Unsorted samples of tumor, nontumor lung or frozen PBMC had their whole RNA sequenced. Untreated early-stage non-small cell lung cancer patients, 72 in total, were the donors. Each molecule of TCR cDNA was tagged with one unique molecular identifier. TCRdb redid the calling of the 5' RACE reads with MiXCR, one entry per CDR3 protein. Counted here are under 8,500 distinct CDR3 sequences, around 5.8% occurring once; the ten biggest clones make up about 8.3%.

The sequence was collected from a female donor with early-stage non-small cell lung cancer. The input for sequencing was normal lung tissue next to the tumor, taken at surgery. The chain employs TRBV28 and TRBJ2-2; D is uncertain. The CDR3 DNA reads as TGTGCCAGCAGTAGTTCCGGGGAGCTGTTTTTT. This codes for CASSSSGELFF.